The entry below describes one TCR beta chain. The sample holds many counts of this clonotype. Its antigen has not been determined. No base quality values were provided; no much bigger clone lies one nucleotide off. The germline V gene gives CDR1 as SQVTM and CDR2 as ANQGSEA. At the junction V is shortened by 5 bases and J by 1 base; bases outside the gene matches: 10. The CDR3, cysteine through phenylalanine, is 15 amino acids long. The sequence is cut down to CDR3 DNA, 45 bases in frame from base 1. The protocol used for the library was PCR. Sequencing used an Illumina HiSeq 4000. Bulk TCR libraries were prepared as previously described, using TCR primers listed in Table S5. The Qiagen AllPrep DNA/RNA kit was used to purify total RNA. Before any analysis, reads coming from multiple sequencing runs of the same library were combined into one pool. In the authors' own workflow: Only reads with exact TCR constant sequence were kept, trimmed to 150 nt, and grouped by their 12-nt molecular barcodes. Reads in each barcode group were sub-clustered using a 15% Levenshtein threshold, and a quality-weighted consensus sequence was built for each RNA molecule. Non-functional sequences were discarded, and so were lower-count sequences lying one edit away from another sequence. On the basis of fitting two negative binomial distributions, barcode sub-clusters with fewer than 20% of the maximum read count were discarded. The public reads were reanalyzed by TCRdb: fastp trimming at Q25, MiXCR alignment, in-frame beta chains only. Duplicate CDR3 protein sequences are folded into a single record with the most common DNA and genes. TCRdb's processing, not the study's, gives the V and J calls here. In all, the sample holds about half a million distinct CDR3 sequences, and over 20% of those were seen once. The ten top clones hold approximately 0.8% of the sample.

This sample is part of a study of molecular identifiers for immune sequencing clone quantification (dated by TCRdb to the late 2010s). About the study as a whole: For a replicate experiment, RNA from roughly 20,000 or 100,000 naive CD8 T cells was divided into five aliquots, and four of the five aliquots were sequenced. The study was a methods study using CD8 T cells to benchmark molecular-identifier clustering-based TCR repertoire sequencing (MIDCIRS) and TCR RNA copy counting. General conclusions and limits of the study: Spiked-in Jurkat TCR RNA equal to a single cell's worth was reported to be detectable even within 1,200,000 naive CD8 T cells. Modeling estimated about 2.8 recovered TCR RNA copies per cell, compared with about ten by digital PCR, which implies 30% to 35% capture efficiency. The naive libraries included spiked-in Jurkat TCR RNA (about nine copies' worth), and this RNA is not part of the donor repertoire. The sizes of highly expanded clones could end up underestimated when identical TCR molecules share a barcode. Without barcode sub-clustering, chimeric consensus sequences inflated TCR diversity; chimeras reached as high as 47%. In CMV-specific effector cells, clones with more than 20 RNA copies contained over 97% of molecules, whereas in naive cells such clones contained under 1% of molecules.

Libraries of naive CD8 T cells were built from anywhere between about 17,000 and 1,000,000 sorted cells, with 10%, 30% or 50% of the purified RNA used. On a BD FACSAria II, naive CD8 T cells were FACS-sorted as CD8+CD4-CCR7+CD45RA+ and collected into RLT Plus buffer. To test detection sensitivity, Jurkat RNA equivalent to approximately ten TCR copies was spiked into samples of about 19,000-1,000,000 naive CD8 T cells. CD8 T cells were enriched using RosetteSep CD8+ T Cell Enrichment Cocktail and Ficoll-Paque, and the enriched cells then underwent ACK red cell lysis. The sample taken for sequencing was naive CD8+ T cells from blood, with Jurkat cell RNA spiked in. The cell subset or site label on this specimen signifies: FACS-sorted CD8+CD4-CCR7+CD45RA+ naive T cells. The sequence was collected from a human donor in good health. Some libraries in this study had Jurkat cell RNA spiked in. Recombination linked TRBV29-1 to TRBJ2-7, with 8 bases aligning to TRBD2. The DNA reads TGCAGCGTTCAGGGGTCGGGAGGGCCGTCCTACGAGCAGTACTTC. The resulting protein is CSVQGSGGPSYEQYF.